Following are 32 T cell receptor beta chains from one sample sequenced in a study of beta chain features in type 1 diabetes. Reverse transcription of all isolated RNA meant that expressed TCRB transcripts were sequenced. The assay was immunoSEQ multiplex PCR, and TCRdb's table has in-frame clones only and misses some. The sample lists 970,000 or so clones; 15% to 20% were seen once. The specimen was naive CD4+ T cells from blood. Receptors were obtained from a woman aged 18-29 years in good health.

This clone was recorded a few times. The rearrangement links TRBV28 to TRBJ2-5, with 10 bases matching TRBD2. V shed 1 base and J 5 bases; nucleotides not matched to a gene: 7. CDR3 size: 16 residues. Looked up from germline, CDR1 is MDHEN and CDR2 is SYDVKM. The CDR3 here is CASSLSASGSRETQYF. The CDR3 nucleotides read TGTGCCAGCAGTTTATCAGCTAGCGGGAGTCGGGAGACCCAGTACTTC.

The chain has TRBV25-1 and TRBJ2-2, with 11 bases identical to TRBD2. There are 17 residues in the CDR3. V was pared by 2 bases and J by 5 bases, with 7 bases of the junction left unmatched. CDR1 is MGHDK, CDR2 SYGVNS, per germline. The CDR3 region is CASSEMASGRRTGELFF. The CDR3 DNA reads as TGTGCCAGCAGTGAAATGGCTAGCGGGAGGAGAACCGGGGAGCTGTTTTTT. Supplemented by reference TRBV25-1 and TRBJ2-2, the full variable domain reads EADIYQTPRYLVIGTGKKITLECSQTMGHDKMYWYQQDPGMELHLIHYSYGVNSTEKGDLSSESTVSRIRTEHFPLTLESARPSHTSQYLCASSEMASGRRTGELFFGEGSRLTVL.

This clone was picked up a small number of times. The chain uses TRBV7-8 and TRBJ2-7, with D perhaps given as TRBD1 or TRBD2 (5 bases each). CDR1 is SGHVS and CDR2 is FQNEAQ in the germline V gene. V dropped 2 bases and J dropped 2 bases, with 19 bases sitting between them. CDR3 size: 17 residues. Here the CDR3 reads CASSLSFGDAETYEQYF. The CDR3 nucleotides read TGTGCCAGCAGCTTATCTTTCGGGGACGCGGAAACCTACGAGCAGTACTTC.

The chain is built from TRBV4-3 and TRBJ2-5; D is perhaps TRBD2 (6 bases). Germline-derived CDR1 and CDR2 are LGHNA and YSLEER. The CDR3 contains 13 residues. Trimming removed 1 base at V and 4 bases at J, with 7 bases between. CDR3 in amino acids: CASSQAAGETQYF. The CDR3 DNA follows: TGCGCCAGCAGCCAAGCAGCGGGAGAGACCCAGTACTTC.

The CDR3 loop is CASSLGANADTQYF. CDR3 DNA: TGTGCCAGCAGCTTAGGGGCTAACGCGGATACGCAGTATTTT. The genes are TRBV7-9 and TRBJ2-3; D is undetermined. V lost 1 base, J lost 6 bases, and 11 bases lay in between. The CDR3 contains 14 residues. CDR1 and CDR2 from the germline V gene are SEHNR and FQNEAQ (reference sequence).

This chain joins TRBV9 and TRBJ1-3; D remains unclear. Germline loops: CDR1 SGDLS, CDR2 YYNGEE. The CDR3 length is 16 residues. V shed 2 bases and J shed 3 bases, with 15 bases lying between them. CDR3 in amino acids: CASSVSGTIGGNTIYF. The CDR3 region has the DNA TGTGCCAGCAGCGTCTCGGGAACAATAGGTGGAAACACCATATATTTT. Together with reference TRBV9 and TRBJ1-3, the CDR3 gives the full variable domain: DSGVTQTPKHLITATGQRVTLRCSPRSGDLSVYWYQQSLDQGLQFLIQYYNGEERAKGNILERFSAQQFPDLHSELNLSSLELGDSALYFCASSVSGTIGGNTIYFGEGSWLTVV.

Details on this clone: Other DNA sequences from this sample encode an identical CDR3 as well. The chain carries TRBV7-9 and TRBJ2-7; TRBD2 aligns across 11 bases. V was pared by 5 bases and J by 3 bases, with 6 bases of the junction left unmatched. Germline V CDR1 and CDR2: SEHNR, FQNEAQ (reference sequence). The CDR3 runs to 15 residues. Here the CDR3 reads CASSGGTSGLYEQYF. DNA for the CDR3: TGTGCCAGCAGCGGTGGGACTAGCGGTCTCTACGAGCAGTACTTC.

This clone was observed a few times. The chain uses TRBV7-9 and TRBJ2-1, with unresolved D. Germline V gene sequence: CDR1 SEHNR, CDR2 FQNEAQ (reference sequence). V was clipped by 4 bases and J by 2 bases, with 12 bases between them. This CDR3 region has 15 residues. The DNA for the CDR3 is TGTGCCAGCAGCTCCACCCGACAAGCCTACAATGAGCAGTTCTTC. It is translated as CASSSTRQAYNEQFF.

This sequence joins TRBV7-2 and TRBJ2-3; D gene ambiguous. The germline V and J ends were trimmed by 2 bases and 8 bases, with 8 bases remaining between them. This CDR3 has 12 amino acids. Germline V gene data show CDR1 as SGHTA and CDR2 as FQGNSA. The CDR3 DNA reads TGTGCCAGCAGCTTATGGATCGGTACGCAGTATTTT. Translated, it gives CASSLWIGTQYF.

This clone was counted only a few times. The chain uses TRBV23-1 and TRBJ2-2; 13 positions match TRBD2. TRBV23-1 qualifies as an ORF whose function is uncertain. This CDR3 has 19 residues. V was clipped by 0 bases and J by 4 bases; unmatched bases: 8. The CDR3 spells CASSQSLLAGGPGTGELFF. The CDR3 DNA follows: TGCGCCAGCAGTCAATCCCTACTAGCGGGAGGGCCAGGCACCGGGGAGCTGTTTTTT.

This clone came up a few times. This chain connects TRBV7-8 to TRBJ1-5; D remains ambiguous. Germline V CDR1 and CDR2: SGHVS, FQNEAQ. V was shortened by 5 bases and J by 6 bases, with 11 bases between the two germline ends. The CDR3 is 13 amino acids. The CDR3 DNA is TGTGCCAGCAGCCAAAGGCTAATTCAGCCCCAGCATTTT. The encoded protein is CASSQRLIQPQHF. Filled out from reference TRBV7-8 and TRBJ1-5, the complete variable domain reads GAGVSQSPRYKVAKRGQDVALRCDPISGHVSLFWYQQALGQGPEFLTYFQNEAQLDKSGLPSDRFFAERPEGSVSTLKIQRTQQEDSAVYLCASSQRLIQPQHFGDGTRLSIL.

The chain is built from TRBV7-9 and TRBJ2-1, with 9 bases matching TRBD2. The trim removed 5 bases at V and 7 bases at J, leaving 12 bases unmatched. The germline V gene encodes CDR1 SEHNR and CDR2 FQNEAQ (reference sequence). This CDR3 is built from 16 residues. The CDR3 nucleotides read TGTGCCAGCAGCCCGAATAGCGGGAGCGTAAGGAATGAGCAGTTCTTC. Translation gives CASSPNSGSVRNEQFF.

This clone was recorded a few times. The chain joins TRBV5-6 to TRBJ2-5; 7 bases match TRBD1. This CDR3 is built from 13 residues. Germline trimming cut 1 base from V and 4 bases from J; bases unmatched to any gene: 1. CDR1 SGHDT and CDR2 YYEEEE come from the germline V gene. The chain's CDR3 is CASSLRGRETQYF. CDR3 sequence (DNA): TGTGCCAGCAGCTTGAGGGGGCGAGAGACCCAGTACTTC.

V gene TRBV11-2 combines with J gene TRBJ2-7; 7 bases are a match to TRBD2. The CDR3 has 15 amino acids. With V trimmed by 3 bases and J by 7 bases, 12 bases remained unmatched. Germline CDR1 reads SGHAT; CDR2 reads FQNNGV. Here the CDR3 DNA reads TGTGCCAGCAGCTTGGGCGGGAGCCCTACTCGGGAGCAGTACTTC. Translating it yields CASSLGGSPTREQYF.

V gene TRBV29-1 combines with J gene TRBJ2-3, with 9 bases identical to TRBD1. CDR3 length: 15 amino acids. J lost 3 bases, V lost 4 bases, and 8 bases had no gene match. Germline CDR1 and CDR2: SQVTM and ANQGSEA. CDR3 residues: CSVGGQGLGTDTQYF. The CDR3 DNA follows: TGCAGCGTTGGGGGACAGGGCTTAGGGACAGATACGCAGTATTTT.

The CDR3 bases are TGTGCCAGCAGCTTAGACCAGCCTCTAGCGGGAGGATACAATGAGCAGTTCTTC. Encoded protein: CASSLDQPLAGGYNEQFF. V usage is TRBV7-3 and J usage is TRBJ2-1; 11 bases are a match to TRBD2. Trimming took 2 bases from V and 4 from J; bases not matched to a gene: 10. This CDR3 has 18 amino acids. Per germline, CDR1 SGHTA and CDR2 FQGTGA.

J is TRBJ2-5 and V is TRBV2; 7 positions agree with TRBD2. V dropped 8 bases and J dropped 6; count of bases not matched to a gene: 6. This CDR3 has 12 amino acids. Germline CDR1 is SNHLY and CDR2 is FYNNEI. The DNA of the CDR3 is TGTGCCAGCCGAGCGGGGCCTAAGACCCAGTACTTC. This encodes CASRAGPKTQYF.

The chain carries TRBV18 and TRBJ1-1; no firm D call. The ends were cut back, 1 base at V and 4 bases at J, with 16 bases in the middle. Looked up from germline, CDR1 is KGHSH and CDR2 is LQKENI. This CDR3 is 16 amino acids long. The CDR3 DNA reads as TGTGCCAGCTCACCACTATCAGGACGTGTGGGCACTGAAGCTTTCTTT. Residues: CASSPLSGRVGTEAFF.

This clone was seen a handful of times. The CDR3 sequence is CASSTRGGYNEKLFF. In DNA, the CDR3 is TGTGCCAGCAGCACGCGGGGGGGATATAATGAAAAACTGTTTTTT. The V call is TRBV7-6, the J call TRBJ1-4; weak D call: TRBD1 (5 bases). In germline, CDR1 is SGHVS, CDR2 FNYEAQ. The ends were cut back, 5 bases at V and 4 bases at J, with 14 bases in the middle. This CDR3 spans 15 amino acids.

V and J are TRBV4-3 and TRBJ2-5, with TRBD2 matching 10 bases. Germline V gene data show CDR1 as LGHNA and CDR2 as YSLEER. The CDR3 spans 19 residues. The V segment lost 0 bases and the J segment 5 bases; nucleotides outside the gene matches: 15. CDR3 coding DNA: TGCGCCAGCAGCCAAGATATAAGGAGAGCGGGAGGGCCTAGGGAGACCCAGTACTTC. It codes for CASSQDIRRAGGPRETQYF.

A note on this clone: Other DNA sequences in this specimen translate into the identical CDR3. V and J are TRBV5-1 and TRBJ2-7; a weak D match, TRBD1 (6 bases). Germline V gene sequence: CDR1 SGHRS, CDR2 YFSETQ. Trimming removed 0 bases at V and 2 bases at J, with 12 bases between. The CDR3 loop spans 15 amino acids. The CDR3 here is CASSLAPGQTYEQYF. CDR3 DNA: TGCGCCAGCAGCTTGGCCCCGGGACAAACCTACGAGCAGTACTTC.

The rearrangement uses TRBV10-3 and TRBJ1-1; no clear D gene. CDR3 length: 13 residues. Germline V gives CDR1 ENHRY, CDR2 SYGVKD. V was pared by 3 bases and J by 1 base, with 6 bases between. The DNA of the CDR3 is TGTGCCATCAGTGAAAAGAGGAACACTGAAGCTTTCTTT. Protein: CAISEKRNTEAFF.

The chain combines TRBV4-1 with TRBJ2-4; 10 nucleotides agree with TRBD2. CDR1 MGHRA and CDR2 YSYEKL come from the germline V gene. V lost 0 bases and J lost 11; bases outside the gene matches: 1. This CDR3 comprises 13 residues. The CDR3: CASSQESGRVQYF. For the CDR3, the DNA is TGCGCCAGCAGCCAAGAGAGCGGGAGGGTTCAGTACTTC.

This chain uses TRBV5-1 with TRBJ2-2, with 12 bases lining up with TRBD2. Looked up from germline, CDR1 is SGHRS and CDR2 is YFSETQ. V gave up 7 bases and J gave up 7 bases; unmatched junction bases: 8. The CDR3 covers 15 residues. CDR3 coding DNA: TGCGCCAGCTCCCGACTAGCGGGAGAGGGCGGGGAGCTGTTTTTT. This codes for CASSRLAGEGGELFF.

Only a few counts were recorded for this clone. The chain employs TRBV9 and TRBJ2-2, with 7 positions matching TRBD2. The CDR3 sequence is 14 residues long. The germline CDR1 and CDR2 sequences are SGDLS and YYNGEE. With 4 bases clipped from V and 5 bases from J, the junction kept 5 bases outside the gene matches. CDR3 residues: CASSQGGWTGELFF. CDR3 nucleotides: TGTGCCAGCAGCCAGGGAGGGTGGACCGGGGAGCTGTTTTTT.

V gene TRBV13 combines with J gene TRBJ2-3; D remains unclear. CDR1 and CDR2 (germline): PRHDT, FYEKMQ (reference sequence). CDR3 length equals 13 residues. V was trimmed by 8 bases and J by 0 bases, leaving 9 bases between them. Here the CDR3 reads CASQVRSTDTQYF. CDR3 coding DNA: TGTGCCAGCCAAGTCAGAAGCACAGATACGCAGTATTTT.

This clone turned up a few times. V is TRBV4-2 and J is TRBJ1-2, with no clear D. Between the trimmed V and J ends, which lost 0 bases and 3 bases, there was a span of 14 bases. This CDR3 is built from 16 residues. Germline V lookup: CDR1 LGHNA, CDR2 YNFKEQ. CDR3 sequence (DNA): TGTGCCAGCAGCCAAGATCGGGCAAGGGAAGACTATGGCTACACCTTC. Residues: CASSQDRAREDYGYTF.

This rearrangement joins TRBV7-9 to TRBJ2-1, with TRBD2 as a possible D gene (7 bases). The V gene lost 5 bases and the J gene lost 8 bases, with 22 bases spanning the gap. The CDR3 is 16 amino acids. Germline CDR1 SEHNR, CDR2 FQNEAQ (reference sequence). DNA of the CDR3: TGTGCCAGCAGCCAAGGGGGAGGGTCTCTTTGGGATGAGCAGTTCTTC. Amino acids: CASSQGGGSLWDEQFF.

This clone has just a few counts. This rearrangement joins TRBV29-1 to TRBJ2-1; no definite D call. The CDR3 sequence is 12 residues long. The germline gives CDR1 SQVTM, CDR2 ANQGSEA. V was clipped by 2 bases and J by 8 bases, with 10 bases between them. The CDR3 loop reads CSVEILEDEQFF. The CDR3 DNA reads TGCAGCGTTGAAATCCTAGAGGATGAGCAGTTCTTC.

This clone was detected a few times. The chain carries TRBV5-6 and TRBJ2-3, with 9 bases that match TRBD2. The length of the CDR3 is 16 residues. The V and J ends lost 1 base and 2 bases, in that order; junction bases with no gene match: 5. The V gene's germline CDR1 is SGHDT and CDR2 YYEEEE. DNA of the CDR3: TGTGCCAGCAGCTTGCGGCTAGCGGGGATCACAGATACGCAGTATTTT. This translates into CASSLRLAGITDTQYF. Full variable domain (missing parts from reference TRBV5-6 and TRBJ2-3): DAGVTQSPTHLIKTRGQQVTLRCSPKSGHDTVSWYQQALGQGPQFIFQYYEEEERQRGNFPDRFSGHQFPNYSSELNVNALLLGDSALYLCASSLRLAGITDTQYFGPGTRLTVL.

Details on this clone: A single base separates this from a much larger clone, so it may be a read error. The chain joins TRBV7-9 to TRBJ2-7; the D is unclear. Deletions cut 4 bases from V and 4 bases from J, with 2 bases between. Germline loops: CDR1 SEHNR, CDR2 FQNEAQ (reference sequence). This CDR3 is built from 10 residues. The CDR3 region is CASSSYEQYF. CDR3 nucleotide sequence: TGTGCCAGCAGCTCGTACGAGCAGTACTTC.

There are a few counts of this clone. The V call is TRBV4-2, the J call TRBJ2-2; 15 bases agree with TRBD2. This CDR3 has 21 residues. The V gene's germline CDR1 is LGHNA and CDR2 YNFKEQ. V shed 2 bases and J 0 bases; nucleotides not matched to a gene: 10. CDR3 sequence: CASSQRLGTSGGKPNTGELFF. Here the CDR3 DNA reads TGTGCCAGCAGCCAACGGCTCGGGACTAGCGGGGGGAAGCCGAACACCGGGGAGCTGTTTTTT.